This TCR beta chain originates from a study of graft-versus-host responses after intestinal transplantation. For the study at large: Every recipient had anti-thymocyte globulin induction and around three years of tacrolimus plus steroids.

A remark on this clone: Its antigen is undetermined.

Generated by immunoSEQ multiplex PCR, the TCRdb table keeps only in-frame clones and is missing some. The sample lists 100,000 to 120,000 clones, approximately 92% occurring once. The CDR3 is 17 amino acids. V gave up 1 base and J gave up 2 bases; unmatched junction bases: 7. Germline V gene lookup returns CDR1 LNHNV and CDR2 YYDKDF (reference sequence). Whole-study results and caveats: Early after transplant, HvG declines were associated with peak levels of circulating GvH clones. In patients with graft-donor T cell macrochimerism, allograft graft-versus-host to host-versus-graft clonal ratios were high.

The sequences come from unstimulated CD8+ T cells sorted from spleen or lymph node cells, collected before intestinal transplant. This chain uses TRBV15 with TRBJ2-5; 10 bases are shared with TRBD2. The receptor's source is a human donor who received an intestinal transplant. DNA for the CDR3: TGTGCCACCAGCAGAGTTCCTTGGACTAGCGGACAAGAGACCCAGTACTTC. Translating it yields CATSRVPWTSGQETQYF.